The subject of this entry is one TCR beta chain. These data originate in a study of OX40 agonist ivuxolimab in advanced cancers. CDR1 is SGDLS and CDR2 is YYNGEE in the germline V gene. V gave up 4 bases and J gave up 1 base, with 14 bases separating them. This CDR3 has 15 residues. Assay: immunoSEQ multiplex PCR; the TCRdb copy retains only in-frame clones and omits some. In the table there are 59,000 or so clones, 65% to 90% of which are singletons. The gene calls are TRBV9 and TRBJ2-5; D is perhaps TRBD1 or TRBD2 (6 bases each). The sequencing here drew on CD4+ or CD8+ T cells sorted from blood, taken in a trial of the OX40 agonist ivuxolimab. This receptor was obtained from an adult with an advanced solid tumor such as melanoma, head and neck, liver or kidney cancer. CDR3 nucleotides: TGTGCCAGCAGCCGAGGGGGACTCACCCAAGAGACCCAGTACTTC. This gives the protein CASSRGGLTQETQYF.